Presented here are 15 T cell receptor beta chains from one specimen sequenced in a study of OX40 agonist ivuxolimab in advanced cancers. The table came from immunoSEQ multiplex PCR; TCRdb's copy has only in-frame clones and leaves some out. The sample consists of 80,000 or so clones, roughly 80% of them appearing once. The source was CD4+ or CD8+ T cells sorted from blood, collected in a trial of the OX40 agonist ivuxolimab. These receptors originate from an adult with an advanced solid tumor such as melanoma, head and neck, liver or kidney cancer.

This chain joins TRBV5-1 and TRBJ1-2, with a weak D call TRBD1 (5 bases). This CDR3 has 15 amino acids. Looked up from germline, CDR1 is SGHRS and CDR2 is YFSETQ. Trimming removed 0 bases at V and 6 bases at J, with 15 bases between. The CDR3 nucleotides are TGCGCCAGCAGCTTGGGTCGGGGGTGGTATGATGGCTACACCTTC. This codes for CASSLGRGWYDGYTF.

The rearrangement links TRBV5-1 to TRBJ2-5, with 9 bases that match TRBD2. The CDR3 contains 16 residues. Germline V gene lookup returns CDR1 SGHRS and CDR2 YFSETQ. V shed 3 bases and J 2 bases; nucleotides not matched to a gene: 8. CDR3 protein: CASSSARAGGQETQYF. As DNA, the CDR3 is TGCGCCAGCAGCTCCGCGCGAGCGGGGGGTCAAGAGACCCAGTACTTC.

The chain carries TRBV6-6 and TRBJ2-3; D gene uncertain. The CDR3 consists of 16 residues. V lost 6 bases, J lost 2 bases, and 18 bases lay in between. From germline, CDR1 is MNHNY and CDR2 SVGAGI (reference sequence). In DNA form, the CDR3 reads TGTGCCAGCAGCTTGACCGAGGTGGGCCTCACAGATACGCAGTATTTT. This codes for CASSLTEVGLTDTQYF.

For the CDR3, the DNA is TGTGCCAGCAGCTCCAGGGGGCGGGCCACTGAAGCTTTCTTT. Amino acid sequence: CASSSRGRATEAFF. This chain joins TRBV5-6 and TRBJ1-1; TRBD1 matches 8 bases. Germline-derived CDR1 and CDR2 are SGHDT and YYEEEE. The junction had 5 bases not matched to a gene; V was cut back by 3 bases and J by 4 bases. The CDR3 consists of 14 residues.

V is TRBV28 and J is TRBJ1-1, with D perhaps matching TRBD1 (5 bases). Germline-derived CDR1 and CDR2 are MDHEN and SYDVKM. The CDR3 covers 15 residues. Trimming removed 6 bases from V and 1 base from J, with 15 bases in between. In DNA form, the CDR3 reads TGTGCCAGCAGACAAGGGGAGGGAGCGAACACTGAAGCTTTCTTT. Its translation: CASRQGEGANTEAFF. Full variable domain (outside the CDR3, taken from reference TRBV28 and TRBJ1-1): DVKVTQSSRYLVKRTGEKVFLECVQDMDHENMFWYRQDPGLGLRLIYFSYDVKMKEKGDIPEGYSVSREKKERFSLILESASTNQTSMYLCASRQGEGANTEAFFGQGTRLTVV.

This clone showed up just once. The V call is TRBV6-1, the J call TRBJ1-4; unclear D gene. CDR1 is MNHNS, CDR2 SASEGT, per germline. The CDR3 runs 14 residues. V lost 4 bases and J 6 bases, leaving 12 bases between the germline ends. CDR3 loop: CASSVRADHEKLFF. The DNA for the CDR3 is TGTGCCAGCAGTGTGAGGGCGGACCATGAAAAACTGTTTTTT.

This rearrangement joins TRBV11-2 to TRBJ2-4; no clear D gene. The CDR3 has 17 residues. CDR1 and CDR2 (germline): SGHAT, FQNNGV. V gave up 1 base and J gave up 0 bases, with 13 bases separating them. The CDR3 loop reads CASSLVHSSLAKNIQYF. Written as DNA, the CDR3 is TGTGCCAGCAGCTTAGTGCACAGTAGCCTAGCCAAAAACATTCAGTACTTC.

This chain uses TRBV28 with TRBJ1-5; tentative D call: TRBD1 (5 bases). The ends were cut back, 7 bases at V and 3 bases at J, with 16 bases in the middle. Germline assignment: CDR1 MDHEN and CDR2 SYDVKM. The CDR3 loop spans 15 amino acids. CDR3 protein: CASIKGGGNNQPQHF. DNA of the CDR3: TGTGCCAGCATTAAAGGTGGGGGGAACAATCAGCCCCAGCATTTT. The variable domain in full, completed from reference TRBV28 and TRBJ1-5, reads DVKVTQSSRYLVKRTGEKVFLECVQDMDHENMFWYRQDPGLGLRLIYFSYDVKMKEKGDIPEGYSVSREKKERFSLILESASTNQTSMYLCASIKGGGNNQPQHFGDGTRLSIL.

This clone was recorded at least ten times. The CDR3 region has the DNA TGTGCCAGCAGTGGACAGGGCTATGGCTACACCTTC. Residues: CASSGQGYGYTF. The V gene is TRBV11-2, the J gene TRBJ1-2, with 8 bases matching TRBD1. The CDR3 is 12 residues long. V trimming: 6 bases; J trimming: 4 bases; junction bases outside the gene matches: 1. Germline V CDR1 and CDR2: SGHAT, FQNNGV. The full variable domain, completed using reference TRBV11-2 and TRBJ1-2, is EAGVAQSPRYKIIEKRQSVAFWCNPISGHATLYWYQQILGQGPKLLIQFQNNGVVDDSQLPKDRFSAERLKGVDSTLKIQPAKLEDSAVYLCASSGQGYGYTFGSGTRLTVV.

V gene TRBV6-6 combines with J gene TRBJ2-3; TRBD1 matches 12 bases. The CDR3 is 16 amino acids. Germline CDR1 is MNHNY and CDR2 is SVGAGI (reference sequence). V lost 6 bases to trimming and J lost 4 bases; unmatched junction nucleotides: 8. CDR3 residues: CASRYPGTGGSDTQYF. Written as DNA, the CDR3 is TGTGCCAGCAGATATCCCGGGACAGGGGGCTCAGATACGCAGTATTTT.

The J gene is TRBJ2-1, the V gene TRBV28; D ambiguous. From germline, CDR1 is MDHEN and CDR2 SYDVKM. The V end lost 2 bases, the J end lost 7 bases, and 3 bases lay between the germline ends. The length of the CDR3 is 11 residues. In DNA form, the CDR3 reads TGTGCCAGCAGTTTAGGGAATGAGCAGTTCTTC. Amino acid sequence: CASSLGNEQFF.

The chain recombines TRBV6-5 with TRBJ1-4; tentative D call: TRBD1 (5 bases). The CDR3 totals 14 residues. Germline V gene sequence: CDR1 MNHEY, CDR2 SVGAGI. V lost 5 bases to trimming and J lost 8 bases, with 15 bases between them. The DNA for the CDR3 is TGTGCCAGCAGTCGGTACCAGGGAAGCGAAAAACTGTTTTTT. The encoded protein is CASSRYQGSEKLFF.

This clone was recorded only once. V gene TRBV28 combines with J gene TRBJ2-2, with D tentatively TRBD1 (7 bases). Trimming shortened V by 7 bases and J by 6 bases, and 15 bases separated the two germline ends. CDR3 size: 14 residues. Germline lookup yields CDR1 MDHEN and CDR2 SYDVKM. The CDR3 is CASMGLQGAGELFF. The CDR3 DNA sequence: TGTGCCAGCATGGGACTCCAGGGGGCCGGGGAGCTGTTTTTT.

The rearrangement uses TRBV5-1 and TRBJ2-5, with D perhaps matching TRBD1 or TRBD2 (6 bases each). Germline V CDR1 and CDR2: SGHRS, YFSETQ. CDR3 size: 13 residues. Trimming removed 1 base from V and 4 bases from J, with 8 bases in between. The CDR3 DNA reads as TGCGCCAGCAGCTTGACGGGGGCAGAGACCCAGTACTTC. Translated: CASSLTGAETQYF. The full variable domain, in which reference TRBV5-1 and TRBJ2-5 provide the parts outside the CDR3, is KAGVTQTPRYLIKTRGQQVTLSCSPISGHRSVSWYQQTPGQGLQFLFEYFSETQRNKGNFPGRFSGRQFSNSRSEMNVSTLELGDSALYLCASSLTGAETQYFGPGTRLLVL.

The chain couples TRBV7-9 to TRBJ1-1; D not certain. The CDR3 is 13 amino acids. CDR1 and CDR2 (germline): SEHNR, FQNEAQ (reference sequence). The V and J ends lost 5 bases and 3 bases respectively, with 10 bases between them. The CDR3 protein is CASSLQKDTEAFF. Written as DNA, the CDR3 is TGTGCCAGCAGCCTACAAAAGGACACTGAAGCTTTCTTT.